This T cell receptor (beta chain) stems from a study of blood T cell repertoires in COVID-19. Per the authors' pipeline: For nucleated cells, counts were estimated from reference gene primer amplification. Sequencing was performed with immunoSEQ multiplex PCR; in TCRdb, only in-frame clones are kept and a portion is missing. That table gives V, J and clone size, and the DNA gave D and trimming. Here the sample spans 100,000 to 150,000 clones, about 80% being singletons. Trimming pared 4 bases from V and 6 bases from J, leaving 13 bases between. CDR3 length: 14 amino acids. The V gene's germline CDR1 is SEHNR and CDR2 FQNEAQ (reference sequence).

V is TRBV7-9 and J is TRBJ1-3, with D possibly TRBD1 on 5 matching bases. Sequencing input: peripheral blood. This clonotype originated in a man aged 35 to 55 with active or convalescent COVID-19. CDR3 coding DNA: TGTGCCAGCAGCTCACCTGGGGCCGAAAACACCATATATTTT. It yields the protein CASSSPGAENTIYF. Based on the CDR3 plus reference TRBV7-9 and TRBJ1-3, the full variable domain is DTGVSQNPRHKITKRGQNVTFRCDPISEHNRLYWYRQTLGQGPEFLTYFQNEAQLEKSRLLSDRFSAERPKGSFSTLEIQRTEQGDSAMYLCASSSPGAENTIYFGEGSWLTVV.